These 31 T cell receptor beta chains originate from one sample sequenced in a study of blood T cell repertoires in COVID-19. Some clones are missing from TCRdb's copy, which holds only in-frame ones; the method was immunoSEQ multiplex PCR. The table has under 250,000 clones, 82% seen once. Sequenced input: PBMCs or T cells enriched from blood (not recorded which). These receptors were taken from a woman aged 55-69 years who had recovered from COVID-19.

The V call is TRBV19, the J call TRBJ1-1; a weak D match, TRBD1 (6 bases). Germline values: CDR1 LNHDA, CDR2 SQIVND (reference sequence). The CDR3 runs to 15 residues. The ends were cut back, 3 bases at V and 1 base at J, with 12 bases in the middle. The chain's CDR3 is CASSIRDNSNTEAFF. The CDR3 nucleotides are TGTGCCAGTAGTATTCGGGACAATTCGAACACTGAAGCTTTCTTT. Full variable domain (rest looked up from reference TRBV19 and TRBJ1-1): DGGITQSPKYLFRKEGQNVTLSCEQNLNHDAMYWYRQDPGQGLRLIYYSQIVNDFQKGDIAEGYSVSREKKESFPLTVTSAQKNPTAFYLCASSIRDNSNTEAFFGQGTRLTVV.

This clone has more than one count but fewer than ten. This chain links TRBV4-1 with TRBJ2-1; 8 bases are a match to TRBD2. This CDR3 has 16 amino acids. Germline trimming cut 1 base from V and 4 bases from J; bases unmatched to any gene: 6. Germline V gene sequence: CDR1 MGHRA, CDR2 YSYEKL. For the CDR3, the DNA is TGCGCCAGCAGCCAAGGGCCGCGGGGGGTTTACAATGAGCAGTTCTTC. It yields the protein CASSQGPRGVYNEQFF.

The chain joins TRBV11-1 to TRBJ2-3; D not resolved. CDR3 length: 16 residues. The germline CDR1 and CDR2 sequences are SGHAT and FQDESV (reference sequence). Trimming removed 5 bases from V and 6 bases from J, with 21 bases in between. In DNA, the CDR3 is TGTGCCAGCAGCCCCACGTTGCAGAGTATCGGGGATACGCAGTATTTT. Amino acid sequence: CASSPTLQSIGDTQYF.

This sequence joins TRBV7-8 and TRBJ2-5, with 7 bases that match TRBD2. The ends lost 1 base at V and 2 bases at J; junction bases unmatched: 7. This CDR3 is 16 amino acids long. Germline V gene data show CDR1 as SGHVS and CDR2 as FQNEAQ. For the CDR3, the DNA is TGTGCCAGCAGCTTAGGGGTAACGGGGGGTCAAGAGACCCAGTACTTC. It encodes CASSLGVTGGQETQYF.

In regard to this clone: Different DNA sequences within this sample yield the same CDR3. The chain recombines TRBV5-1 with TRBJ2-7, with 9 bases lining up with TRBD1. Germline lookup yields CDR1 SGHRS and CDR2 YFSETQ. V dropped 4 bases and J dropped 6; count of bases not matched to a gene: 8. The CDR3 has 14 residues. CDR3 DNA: TGCGCCAGCAGCCTGGGACAGGGAGCATCCGAGCAGTACTTC. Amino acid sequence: CASSLGQGASEQYF.

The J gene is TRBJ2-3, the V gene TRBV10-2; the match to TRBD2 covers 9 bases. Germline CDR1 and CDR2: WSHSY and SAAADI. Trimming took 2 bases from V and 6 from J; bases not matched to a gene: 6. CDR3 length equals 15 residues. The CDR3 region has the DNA TGCGCCAGCAGTGAGGGGGCTAGCGGGATGGATACGCAGTATTTT. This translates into CASSEGASGMDTQYF.

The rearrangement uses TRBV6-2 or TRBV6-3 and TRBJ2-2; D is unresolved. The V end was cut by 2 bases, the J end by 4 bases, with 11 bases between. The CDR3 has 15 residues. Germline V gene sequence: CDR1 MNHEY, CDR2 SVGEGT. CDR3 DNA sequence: TGTGCCAGCAGTTACGCCGGGTTTGCCACCGGGGAGCTGTTTTTT. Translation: CASSYAGFATGELFF.

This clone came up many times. Written as DNA, the CDR3 is TGCGCCAGCAGCTCCGCCCTAGGCGGGGTCTACAATGAGCAGTTCTTC. It yields the protein CASSSALGGVYNEQFF. The chain recombines TRBV5-1 with TRBJ2-1, with D possibly TRBD2 on 6 matching bases. The germline V gene has CDR1 SGHRS and CDR2 YFSETQ. There are 16 residues in the CDR3. Trimming took 3 bases from V and 3 from J, leaving 16 bases between them.

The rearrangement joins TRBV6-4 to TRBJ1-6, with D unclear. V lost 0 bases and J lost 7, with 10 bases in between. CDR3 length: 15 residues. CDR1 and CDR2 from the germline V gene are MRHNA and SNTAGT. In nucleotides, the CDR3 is TGTGCCAGCAGTGACTCTGGAGTAGGAAATTCACCCCTCCACTTT. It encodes CASSDSGVGNSPLHF.

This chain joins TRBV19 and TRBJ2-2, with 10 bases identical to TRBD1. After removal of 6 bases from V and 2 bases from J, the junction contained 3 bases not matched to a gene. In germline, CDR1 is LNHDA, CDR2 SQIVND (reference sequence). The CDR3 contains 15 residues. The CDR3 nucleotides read TGTGCCAGTAGAGACAGGGGGCCCAACACCGGGGAGCTGTTTTTT. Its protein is CASRDRGPNTGELFF.

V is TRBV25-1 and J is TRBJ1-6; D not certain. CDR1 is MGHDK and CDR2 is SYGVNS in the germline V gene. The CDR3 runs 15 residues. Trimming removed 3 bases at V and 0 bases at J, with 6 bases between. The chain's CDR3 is CASSDGFSYNSPLHF. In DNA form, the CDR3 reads TGTGCCAGCAGTGACGGGTTCTCCTATAATTCACCCCTCCACTTT. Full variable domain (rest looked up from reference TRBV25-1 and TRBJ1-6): EADIYQTPRYLVIGTGKKITLECSQTMGHDKMYWYQQDPGMELHLIHYSYGVNSTEKGDLSSESTVSRIRTEHFPLTLESARPSHTSQYLCASSDGFSYNSPLHFGNGTRLTVT.

CDR3 amino acids: CASSEALDRAQYF. Written as DNA, the CDR3 is TGTGCCAGCAGTGAAGCGCTAGACAGGGCGCAGTATTTT. The gene calls are TRBV6-1 and TRBJ2-3; the match to TRBD1 covers 7 bases. CDR1 is MNHNS, CDR2 SASEGT, per germline. This CDR3 region has 13 residues. The J segment lost 10 bases and the V segment lost 0 bases, leaving 4 bases of the junction unmatched.

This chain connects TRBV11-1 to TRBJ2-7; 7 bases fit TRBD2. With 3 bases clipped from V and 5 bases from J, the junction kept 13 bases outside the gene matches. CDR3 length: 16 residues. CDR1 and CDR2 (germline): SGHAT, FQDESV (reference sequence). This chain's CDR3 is CASSFPLSGMRHEQYF. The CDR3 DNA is TGTGCCAGCAGCTTTCCCCTAAGCGGGATGAGACACGAGCAGTACTTC.

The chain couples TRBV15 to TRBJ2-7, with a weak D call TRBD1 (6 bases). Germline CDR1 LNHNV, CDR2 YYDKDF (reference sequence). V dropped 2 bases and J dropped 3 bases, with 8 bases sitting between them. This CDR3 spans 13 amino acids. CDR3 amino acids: CATSRSRGYEQYF. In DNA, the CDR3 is TGTGCCACCAGCAGATCCAGGGGCTACGAGCAGTACTTC.

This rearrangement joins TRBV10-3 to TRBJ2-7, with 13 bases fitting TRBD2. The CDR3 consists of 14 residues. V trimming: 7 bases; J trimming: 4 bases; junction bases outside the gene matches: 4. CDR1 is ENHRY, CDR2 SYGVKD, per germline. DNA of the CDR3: TGTGCCATCAAACCGGGACTAGCGGGGTACGAGCAGTACTTC. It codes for CAIKPGLAGYEQYF.

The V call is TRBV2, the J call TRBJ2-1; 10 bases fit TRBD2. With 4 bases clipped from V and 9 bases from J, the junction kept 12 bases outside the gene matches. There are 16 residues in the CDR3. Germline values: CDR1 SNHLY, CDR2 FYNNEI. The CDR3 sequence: CASSGVTSGDFIEQFF. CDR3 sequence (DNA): TGTGCCAGCAGTGGGGTTACTAGCGGGGATTTTATTGAGCAGTTCTTC.

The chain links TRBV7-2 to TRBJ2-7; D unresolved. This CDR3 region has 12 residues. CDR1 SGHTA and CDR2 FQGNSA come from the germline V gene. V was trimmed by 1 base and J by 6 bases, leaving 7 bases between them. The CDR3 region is CASSLVSCEQYF. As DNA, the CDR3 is TGTGCCAGCAGCTTAGTTAGCTGCGAGCAGTACTTC.

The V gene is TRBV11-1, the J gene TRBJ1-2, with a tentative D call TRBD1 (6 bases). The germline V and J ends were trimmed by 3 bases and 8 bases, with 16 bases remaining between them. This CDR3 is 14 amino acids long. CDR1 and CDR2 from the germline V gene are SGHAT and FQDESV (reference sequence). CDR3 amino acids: CASSLMDWGQGYTF. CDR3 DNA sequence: TGTGCCAGCAGCTTGATGGACTGGGGGCAAGGCTACACCTTC.

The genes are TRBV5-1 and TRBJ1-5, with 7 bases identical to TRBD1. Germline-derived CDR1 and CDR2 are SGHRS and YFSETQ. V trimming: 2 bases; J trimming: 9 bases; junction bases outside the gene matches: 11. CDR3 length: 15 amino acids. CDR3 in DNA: TGCGCCAGCAGCTTAACAGGGGAGTTGTGGGGGCCCCAGCATTTT. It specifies CASSLTGELWGPQHF.

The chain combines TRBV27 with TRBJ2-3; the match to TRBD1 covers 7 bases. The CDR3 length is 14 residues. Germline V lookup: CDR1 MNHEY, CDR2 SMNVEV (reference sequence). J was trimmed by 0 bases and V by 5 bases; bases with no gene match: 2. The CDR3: CASSVTGSTDTQYF. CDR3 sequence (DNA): TGTGCCAGCAGTGTGACAGGGAGCACAGATACGCAGTATTTT.

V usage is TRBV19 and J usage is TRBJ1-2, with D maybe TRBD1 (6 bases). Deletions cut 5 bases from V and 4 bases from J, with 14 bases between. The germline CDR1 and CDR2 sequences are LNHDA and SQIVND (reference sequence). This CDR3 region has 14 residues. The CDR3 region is CASSSRDNLYGYTF. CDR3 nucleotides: TGTGCCAGTAGTTCCCGGGACAACCTCTATGGCTACACCTTC. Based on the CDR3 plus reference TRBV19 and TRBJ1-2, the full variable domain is DGGITQSPKYLFRKEGQNVTLSCEQNLNHDAMYWYRQDPGQGLRLIYYSQIVNDFQKGDIAEGYSVSREKKESFPLTVTSAQKNPTAFYLCASSSRDNLYGYTFGSGTRLTVV.

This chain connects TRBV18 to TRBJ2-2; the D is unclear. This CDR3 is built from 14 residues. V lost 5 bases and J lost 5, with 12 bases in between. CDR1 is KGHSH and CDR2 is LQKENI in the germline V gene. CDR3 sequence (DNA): TGTGCCAGCTCAGGCGGAGCCGAGACCGGGGAGCTGTTTTTT. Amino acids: CASSGGAETGELFF.

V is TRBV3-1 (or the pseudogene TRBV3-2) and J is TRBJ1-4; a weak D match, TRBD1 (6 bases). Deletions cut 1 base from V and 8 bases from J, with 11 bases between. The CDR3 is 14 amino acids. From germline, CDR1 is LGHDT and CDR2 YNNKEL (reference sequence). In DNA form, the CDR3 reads TGTGCCAGCAGCCAAGGTCAGGGGAACGAAAAACTGTTTTTT. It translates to CASSQGQGNEKLFF.

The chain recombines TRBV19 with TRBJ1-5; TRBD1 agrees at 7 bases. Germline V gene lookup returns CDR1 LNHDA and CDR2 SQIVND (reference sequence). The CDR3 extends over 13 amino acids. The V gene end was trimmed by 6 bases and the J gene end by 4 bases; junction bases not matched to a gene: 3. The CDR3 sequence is CASSPTGNQPQHF. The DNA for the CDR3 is TGTGCCAGTAGCCCGACAGGGAATCAGCCCCAGCATTTT.

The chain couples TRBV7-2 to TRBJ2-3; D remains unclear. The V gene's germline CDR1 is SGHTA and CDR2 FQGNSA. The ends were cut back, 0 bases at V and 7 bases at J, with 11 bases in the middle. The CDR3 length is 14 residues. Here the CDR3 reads CASSLARMSNTQYF. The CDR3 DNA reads TGTGCCAGCAGCTTAGCGAGAATGAGTAATACGCAGTATTTT.

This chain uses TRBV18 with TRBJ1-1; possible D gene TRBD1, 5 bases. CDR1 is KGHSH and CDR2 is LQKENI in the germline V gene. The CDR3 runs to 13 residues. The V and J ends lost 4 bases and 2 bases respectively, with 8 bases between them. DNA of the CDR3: TGTGCCAGCTCACTTCAGGGCAACACTGAAGCTTTCTTT. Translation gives CASSLQGNTEAFF.

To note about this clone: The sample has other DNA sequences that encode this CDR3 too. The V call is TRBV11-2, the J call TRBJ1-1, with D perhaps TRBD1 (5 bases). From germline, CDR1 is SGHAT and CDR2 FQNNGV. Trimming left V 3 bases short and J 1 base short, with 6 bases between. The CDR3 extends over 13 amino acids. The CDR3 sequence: CASSLGQNTEAFF. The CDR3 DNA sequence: TGTGCCAGCAGCTTGGGGCAGAACACTGAAGCTTTCTTT.

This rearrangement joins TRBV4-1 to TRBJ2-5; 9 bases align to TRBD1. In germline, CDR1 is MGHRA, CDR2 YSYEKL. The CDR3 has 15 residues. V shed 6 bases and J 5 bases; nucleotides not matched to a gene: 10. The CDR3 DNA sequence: TGCGCCAGCAGAAGACAGGGGGTCCCTTATGAGACCCAGTACTTC. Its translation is CASRRQGVPYETQYF.

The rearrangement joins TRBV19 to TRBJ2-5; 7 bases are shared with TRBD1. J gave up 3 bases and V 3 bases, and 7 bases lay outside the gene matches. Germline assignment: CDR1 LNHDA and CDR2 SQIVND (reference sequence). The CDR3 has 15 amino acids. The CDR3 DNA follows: TGTGCCAGTAGTATTCGGGGTCAGGGGGAAGAGACCCAGTACTTC. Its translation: CASSIRGQGEETQYF.

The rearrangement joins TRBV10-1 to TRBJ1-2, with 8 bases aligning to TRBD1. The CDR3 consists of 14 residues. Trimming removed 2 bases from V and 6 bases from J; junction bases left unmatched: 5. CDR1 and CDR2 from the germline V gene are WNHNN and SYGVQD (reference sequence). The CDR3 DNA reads TGCGCCAGCAGTGAGACGACAGGGGAGGATGGCTACACCTTC. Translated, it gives CASSETTGEDGYTF.

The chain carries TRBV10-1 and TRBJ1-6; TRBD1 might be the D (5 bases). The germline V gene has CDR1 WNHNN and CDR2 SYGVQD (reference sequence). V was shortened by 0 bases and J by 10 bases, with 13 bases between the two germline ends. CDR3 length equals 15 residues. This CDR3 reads CASSESGQGYSPLHF. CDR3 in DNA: TGCGCCAGCAGTGAGTCGGGGCAGGGTTACTCACCCCTCCACTTT.